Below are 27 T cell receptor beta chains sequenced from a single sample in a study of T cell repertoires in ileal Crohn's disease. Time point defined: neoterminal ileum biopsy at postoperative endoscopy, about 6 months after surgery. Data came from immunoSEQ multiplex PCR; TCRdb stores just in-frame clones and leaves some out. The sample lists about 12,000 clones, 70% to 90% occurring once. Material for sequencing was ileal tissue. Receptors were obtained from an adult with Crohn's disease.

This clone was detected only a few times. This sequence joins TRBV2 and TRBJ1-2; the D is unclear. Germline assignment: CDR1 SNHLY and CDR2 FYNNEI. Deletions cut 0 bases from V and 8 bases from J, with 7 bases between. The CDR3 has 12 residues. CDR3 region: CASSEASRGYTF. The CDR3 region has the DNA TGTGCCAGCAGTGAAGCGTCGAGGGGCTACACCTTC.

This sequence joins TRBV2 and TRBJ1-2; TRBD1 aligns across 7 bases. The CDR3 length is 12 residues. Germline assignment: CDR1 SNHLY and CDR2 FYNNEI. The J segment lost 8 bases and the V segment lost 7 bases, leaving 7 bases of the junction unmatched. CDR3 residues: CASMRDSGGYTF. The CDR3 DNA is TGTGCCAGCATGCGGGACAGTGGAGGCTACACCTTC.

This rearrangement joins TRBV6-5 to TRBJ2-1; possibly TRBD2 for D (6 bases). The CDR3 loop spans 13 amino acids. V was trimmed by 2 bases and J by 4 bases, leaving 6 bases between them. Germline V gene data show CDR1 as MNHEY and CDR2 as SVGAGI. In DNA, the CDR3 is TGTGCCAGCAGTTACGGGGGGTACAATGAGCAGTTCTTC. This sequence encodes CASSYGGYNEQFF.

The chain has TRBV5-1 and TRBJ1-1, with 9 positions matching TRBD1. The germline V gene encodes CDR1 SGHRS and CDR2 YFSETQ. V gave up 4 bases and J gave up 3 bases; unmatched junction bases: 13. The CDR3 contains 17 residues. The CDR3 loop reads CASSPDRQGGGYTEAFF. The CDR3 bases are TGCGCCAGCAGCCCCGACAGACAGGGGGGAGGGTACACTGAAGCTTTCTTT.

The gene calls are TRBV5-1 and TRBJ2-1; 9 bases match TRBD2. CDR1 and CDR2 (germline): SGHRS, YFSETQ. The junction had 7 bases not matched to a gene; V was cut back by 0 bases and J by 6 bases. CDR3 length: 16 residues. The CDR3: CASSLAPGLALNEQFF. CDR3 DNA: TGCGCCAGCAGCTTGGCACCGGGACTAGCCCTCAATGAGCAGTTCTTC.

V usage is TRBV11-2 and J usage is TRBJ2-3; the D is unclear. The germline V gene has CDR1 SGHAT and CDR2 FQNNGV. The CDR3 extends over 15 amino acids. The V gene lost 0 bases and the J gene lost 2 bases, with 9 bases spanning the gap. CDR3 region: CASSLELADTDTQYF. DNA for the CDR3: TGTGCCAGCAGCTTAGAGTTAGCAGACACAGATACGCAGTATTTT.

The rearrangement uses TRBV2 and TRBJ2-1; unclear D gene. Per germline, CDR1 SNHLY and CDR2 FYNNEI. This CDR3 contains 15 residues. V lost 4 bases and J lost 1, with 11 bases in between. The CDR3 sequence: CASSVASPSYNEQFF. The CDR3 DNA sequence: TGTGCCAGCAGTGTGGCTAGTCCATCCTACAATGAGCAGTTCTTC.

The CDR3 bases are TGTGCCAGCAGCCAAGAAAGGGGGCTAGCGGGAGGGGCTAGGGGGGGCGAGCAGTTCTTC. It specifies CASSQERGLAGGARGGEQFF. J is TRBJ2-1 and V is TRBV4-2, with 12 bases lining up with TRBD2. CDR1 is LGHNA, CDR2 YNFKEQ, per germline. V trimming: 0 bases; J trimming: 10 bases; junction bases outside the gene matches: 19. The CDR3 spans 20 residues.

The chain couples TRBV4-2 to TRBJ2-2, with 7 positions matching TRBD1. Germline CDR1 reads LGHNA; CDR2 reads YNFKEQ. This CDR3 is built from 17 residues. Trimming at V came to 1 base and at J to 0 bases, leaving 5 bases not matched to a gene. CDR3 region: CASSQVAQGANTGELFF. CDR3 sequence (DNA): TGTGCCAGCAGCCAAGTGGCCCAGGGGGCGAACACCGGGGAGCTGTTTTTT.

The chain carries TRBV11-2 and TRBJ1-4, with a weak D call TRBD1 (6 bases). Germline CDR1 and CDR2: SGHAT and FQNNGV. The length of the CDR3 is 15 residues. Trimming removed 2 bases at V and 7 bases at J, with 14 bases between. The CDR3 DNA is TGTGCCAGCAGCTTAATCCCACAGGGTGGTGAAAAACTGTTTTTT. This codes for CASSLIPQGGEKLFF.

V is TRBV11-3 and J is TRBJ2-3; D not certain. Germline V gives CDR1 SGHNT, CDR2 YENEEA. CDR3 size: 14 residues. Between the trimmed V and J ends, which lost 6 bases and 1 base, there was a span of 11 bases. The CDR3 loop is CASSFGPGTDTQYF. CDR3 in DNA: TGTGCCAGCAGTTTTGGGCCAGGCACAGATACGCAGTATTTT.

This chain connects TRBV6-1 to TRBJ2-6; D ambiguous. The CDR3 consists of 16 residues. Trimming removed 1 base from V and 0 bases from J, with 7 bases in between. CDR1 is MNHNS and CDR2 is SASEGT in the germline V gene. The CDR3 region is CASSEVLFSGANVLTF. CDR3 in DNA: TGTGCCAGCAGTGAAGTACTCTTCTCTGGGGCCAACGTCCTGACTTTC.

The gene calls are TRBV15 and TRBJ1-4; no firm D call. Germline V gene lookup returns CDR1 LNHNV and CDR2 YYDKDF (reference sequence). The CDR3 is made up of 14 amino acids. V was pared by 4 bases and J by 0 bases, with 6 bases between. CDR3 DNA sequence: TGTGCCACCAGCATTACAGCAACTAATGAAAAACTGTTTTTT. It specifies CATSITATNEKLFF. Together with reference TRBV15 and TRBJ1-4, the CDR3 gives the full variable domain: DAMVIQNPRYQVTQFGKPVTLSCSQTLNHNVMYWYQQKSSQAPKLLFHYYDKDFNNEADTPDNFQSRRPNTSFCFLDIRSPGLGDTAMYLCATSITATNEKLFFGSGTQLSVL.

CDR3 sequence: CASSFRRAYEQYF. The CDR3 DNA follows: TGTGCCAGCAGCTTTCGACGGGCCTACGAGCAGTACTTC. J is TRBJ2-7 and V is TRBV11-2, with unresolved D. In germline, CDR1 is SGHAT, CDR2 FQNNGV. The V end lost 3 bases, the J end lost 2 bases, and 8 bases lay between the germline ends. The CDR3 consists of 13 residues.

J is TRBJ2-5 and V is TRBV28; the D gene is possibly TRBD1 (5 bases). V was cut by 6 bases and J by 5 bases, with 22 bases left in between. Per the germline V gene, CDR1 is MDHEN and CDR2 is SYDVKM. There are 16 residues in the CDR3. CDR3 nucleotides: TGTGCCAGCAGCTATTTTATGAAGGGGCTGAGGGAGACCCAGTACTTC. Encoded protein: CASSYFMKGLRETQYF.

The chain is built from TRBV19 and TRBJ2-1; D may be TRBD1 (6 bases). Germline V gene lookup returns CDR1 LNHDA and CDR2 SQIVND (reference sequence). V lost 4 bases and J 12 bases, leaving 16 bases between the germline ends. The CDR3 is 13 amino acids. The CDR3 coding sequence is TGTGCCAGTAGTACCAGGGGTAGCGAGGTGCAGTTCTTC. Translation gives CASSTRGSEVQFF.

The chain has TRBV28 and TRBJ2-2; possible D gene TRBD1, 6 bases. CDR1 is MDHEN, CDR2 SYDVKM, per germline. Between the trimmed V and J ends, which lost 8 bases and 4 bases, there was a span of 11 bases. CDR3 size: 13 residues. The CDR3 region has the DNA TGTGCCAGCGGACAGAGTTTCACCGGGGAGCTGTTTTTT. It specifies CASGQSFTGELFF.

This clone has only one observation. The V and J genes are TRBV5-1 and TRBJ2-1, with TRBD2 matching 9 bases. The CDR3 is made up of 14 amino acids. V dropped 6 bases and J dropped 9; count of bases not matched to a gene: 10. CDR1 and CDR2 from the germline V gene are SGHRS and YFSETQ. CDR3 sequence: CASKVAGDGSEQFF. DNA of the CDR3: TGCGCCAGCAAAGTAGCGGGGGACGGGTCTGAGCAGTTCTTC.

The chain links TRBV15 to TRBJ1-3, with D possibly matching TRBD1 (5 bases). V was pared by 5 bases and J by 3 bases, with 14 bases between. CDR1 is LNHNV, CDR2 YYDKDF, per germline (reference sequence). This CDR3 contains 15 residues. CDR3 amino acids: CATSPPRGVGNTIYF. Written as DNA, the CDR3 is TGTGCCACCAGCCCGCCCCGGGGGGTTGGAAACACCATATATTTT.

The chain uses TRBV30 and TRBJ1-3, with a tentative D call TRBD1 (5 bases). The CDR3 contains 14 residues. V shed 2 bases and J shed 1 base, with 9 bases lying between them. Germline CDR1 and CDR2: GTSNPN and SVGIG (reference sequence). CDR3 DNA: TGTGCCTGGAGTAGGGGCGATTCTGGAAACACCATATATTTT. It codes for CAWSRGDSGNTIYF. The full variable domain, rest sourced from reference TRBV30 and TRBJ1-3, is SQTIHQWPATLVQPVGSPLSLECTVEGTSNPNLYWYRQAAGRGLQLLFYSVGIGQISSEVPQNLSASRPQDRQFILSSKKLLLSDSGFYLCAWSRGDSGNTIYFGEGSWLTVV.

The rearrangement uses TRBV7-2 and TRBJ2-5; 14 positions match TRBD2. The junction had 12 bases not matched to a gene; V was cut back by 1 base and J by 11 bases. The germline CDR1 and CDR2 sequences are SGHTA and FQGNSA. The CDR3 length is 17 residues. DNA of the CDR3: TGTGCCAGCAGCTTAGATGGGACTAGCGGGGGTTTTAAGGTGCAGTACTTC. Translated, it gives CASSLDGTSGGFKVQYF.

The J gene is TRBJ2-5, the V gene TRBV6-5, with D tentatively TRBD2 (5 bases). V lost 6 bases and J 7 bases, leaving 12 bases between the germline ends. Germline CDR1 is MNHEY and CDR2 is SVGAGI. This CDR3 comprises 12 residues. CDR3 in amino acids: CASRAKAGTQYF. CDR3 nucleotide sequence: TGTGCCAGCAGAGCAAAGGCGGGGACCCAGTACTTC.

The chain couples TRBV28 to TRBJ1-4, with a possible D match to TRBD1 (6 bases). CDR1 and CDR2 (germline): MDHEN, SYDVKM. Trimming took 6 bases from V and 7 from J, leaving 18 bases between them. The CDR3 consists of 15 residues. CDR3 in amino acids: CASRISGGGSEKLFF. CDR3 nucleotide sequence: TGTGCCAGCAGAATAAGCGGGGGCGGAAGTGAAAAACTGTTTTTT. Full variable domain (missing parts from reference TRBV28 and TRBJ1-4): DVKVTQSSRYLVKRTGEKVFLECVQDMDHENMFWYRQDPGLGLRLIYFSYDVKMKEKGDIPEGYSVSREKKERFSLILESASTNQTSMYLCASRISGGGSEKLFFGSGTQLSVL.

The CDR3 nucleotides are TGTGCCAGCTCATTCTCCGGGACAGGGGGCTTTAAGGAAAAACTGTTTTTT. Amino acids: CASSFSGTGGFKEKLFF. The chain recombines TRBV18 with TRBJ1-4; 12 bases agree with TRBD1. CDR1 is KGHSH and CDR2 is LQKENI in the germline V gene. The CDR3 spans 17 residues. V dropped 5 bases and J dropped 8; count of bases not matched to a gene: 12.

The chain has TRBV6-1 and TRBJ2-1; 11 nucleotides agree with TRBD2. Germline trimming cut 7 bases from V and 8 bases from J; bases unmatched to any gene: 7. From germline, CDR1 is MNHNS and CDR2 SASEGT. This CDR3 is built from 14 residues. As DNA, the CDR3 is TGTGCCAGCACGGTAGCGGGAGGGCCCTATGAGCAGTTCTTC. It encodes CASTVAGGPYEQFF.

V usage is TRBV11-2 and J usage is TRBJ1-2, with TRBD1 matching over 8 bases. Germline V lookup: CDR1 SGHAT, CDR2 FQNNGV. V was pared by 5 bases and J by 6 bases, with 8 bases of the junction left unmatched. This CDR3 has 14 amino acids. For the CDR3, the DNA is TGTGCCAGCAGCCTATACGGACAGGGACATGGCTACACCTTC. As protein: CASSLYGQGHGYTF.

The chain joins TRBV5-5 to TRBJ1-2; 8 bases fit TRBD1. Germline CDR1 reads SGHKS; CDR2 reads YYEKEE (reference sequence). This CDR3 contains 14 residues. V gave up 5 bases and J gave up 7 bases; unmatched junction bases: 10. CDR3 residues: CASRLDRAFGGYTF. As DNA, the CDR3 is TGTGCCAGCAGACTGGACAGGGCCTTTGGTGGCTACACCTTC.